The clone carrying this TCR beta chain was picked up many times. As yet, its antigen is unknown. TCRdb ran MiXCR on the reads and lists one entry per CDR3 protein. The data contain 170,000 or so distinct CDR3 sequences, about 15% of them seen just once; the ten biggest clones take up roughly 30%. This record comes from a study of T cell repertoires in cytomegalovirus infection. Whole-study context: Signatures in public TCR beta sequences pointed to both CMV infection and matching HLA type. General study points: Dominating the ex vivo response were TCR beta clonotypes that were CMV-specific and HLA-C-restricted. People with CMV and the relevant HLA were identified by cumulative public TCR beta family frequency.

There are 14 residues in the CDR3. Germline V gene data show CDR1 as SGHVS and CDR2 as FQNEAQ. V shed 1 base and J shed 3 bases, with 8 bases lying between them. The sequence was obtained from a human donor in good health (CMV status not recorded). Some clones in this sample may be carry-over from other donors' samples. This rearrangement joins TRBV7-8 to TRBJ2-3; D gene unclear. Sequences were obtained from PBMCs. The CDR3: CASSLVLRTDTQYF. Here the CDR3 DNA reads TGTGCCAGCAGCTTAGTATTAAGAACAGATACGCAGTATTTT.